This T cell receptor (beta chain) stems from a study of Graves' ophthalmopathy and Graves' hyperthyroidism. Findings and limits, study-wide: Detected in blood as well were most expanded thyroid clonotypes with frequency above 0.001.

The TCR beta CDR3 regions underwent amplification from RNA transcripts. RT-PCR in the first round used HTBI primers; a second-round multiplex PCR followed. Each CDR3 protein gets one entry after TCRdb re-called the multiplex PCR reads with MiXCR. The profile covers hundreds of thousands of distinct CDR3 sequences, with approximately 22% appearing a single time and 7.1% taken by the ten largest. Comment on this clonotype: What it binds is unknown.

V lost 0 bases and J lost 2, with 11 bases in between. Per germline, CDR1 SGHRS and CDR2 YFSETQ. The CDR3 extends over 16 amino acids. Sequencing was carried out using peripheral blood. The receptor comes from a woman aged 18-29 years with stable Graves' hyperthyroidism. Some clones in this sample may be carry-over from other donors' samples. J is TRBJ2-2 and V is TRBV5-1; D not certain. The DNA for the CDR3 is TGCGCCAGCAGCTTGGCCCCTCAGACCAACACCGGGGAGCTGTTTTTT. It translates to CASSLAPQTNTGELFF.